This T cell receptor beta chain was documented in a study of OX40 agonist ivuxolimab in advanced cancers. Looking at the study overall: An agonistic human IgG2 monoclonal antibody against OX40 (CD134) was given. Dose-escalation patients suffered from hepatocellular carcinoma, melanoma, renal cell or head and neck cancer. Of mixed ages from 23 to 79 and averaging around 60 years, the group was around 78% male.

The CDR3 sequence is 15 residues long. V shed 2 bases, J shed 10 bases, and the junction held 7 bases outside the gene matches. Germline CDR1 reads MNHEY; CDR2 reads SMNVEV (reference sequence). Produced via immunoSEQ multiplex PCR; TCRdb's table is partial and in-frame only. The table includes tens of thousands of clones, approximately 90% detected once. J is TRBJ1-6 and V is TRBV27; TRBD1 agrees at 8 bases. The source material was CD4+ or CD8+ T cells sorted from blood, sampled in a trial of the OX40 agonist ivuxolimab. This TCR derives from an adult with an advanced solid tumor such as melanoma, head and neck, liver or kidney cancer. CDR3 nucleotide sequence: TGTGCCAGCAGTTTAAACGCAGGGGGCGGCTCACCCCTCCACTTT. Protein: CASSLNAGGGSPLHF.